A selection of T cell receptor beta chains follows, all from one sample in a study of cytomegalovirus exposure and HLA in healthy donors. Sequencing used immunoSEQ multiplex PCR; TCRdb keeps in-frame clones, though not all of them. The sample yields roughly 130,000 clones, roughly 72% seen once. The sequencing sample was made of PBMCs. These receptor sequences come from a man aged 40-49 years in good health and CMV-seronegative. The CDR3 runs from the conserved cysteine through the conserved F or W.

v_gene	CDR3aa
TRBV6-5	CASRSTGVYEQYF
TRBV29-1	CSGQGDSLNEQYF
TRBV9	CASSVEASGGHTGELFF
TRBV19	CASARAGARDEQFF
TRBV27	CASSTLLAGGQETQYF
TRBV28	CASHLQGGSGYTF
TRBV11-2	CASRHDTSYEQYF
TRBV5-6	CASSLAGQGGNEKLFF
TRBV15	CATSSEPQGGGPREQYF
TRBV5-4	CASSLLVTVDTQYF
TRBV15	CATSRADNNYGYTF
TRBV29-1	CSVEGGEGKNYGYTF
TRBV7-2	CASSLGGGNSDTQYF
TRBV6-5	CATARDFGSYNEQFF